This entry lists 29 T cell receptor beta chains sequenced from one sample in a study of blood T cells in healthy people across ages (dated by TCRdb to between 2014 and 2017). Library generation was performed with 5' RACE. The listed sequencing device is Illumina HiSeq 2500. A second PCR of about 7 to 12 cycles was run with a J-beta primer mix and a sample-barcoded 5' primer. TCRdb passed the public sequencing reads through fastp at Q25 and MiXCR, retaining productive beta sequences. Rows with a matching CDR3 protein are joined into one entry that keeps the most common DNA and genes. Here the sample has 850,000 to 1,000,000 distinct CDR3 sequences; roughly 50% occur a single time. The ten largest clones take up around 21% of the sample. Material for sequencing was blood. These TCRs come from a woman aged 60 to 75 in good health.

Comments on this clonotype: This sequence may be a read error, since a much larger clone differs from it by one base. The chain has TRBV20-1 and TRBJ2-7; 12 bases are shared with TRBD2. CDR1 and CDR2 from the germline V gene are DFQATT and SNEGSKA (reference sequence). This CDR3 has 13 residues. CDR3 protein: CGLRTSGTYEQYF. CDR3 nucleotide sequence: TGCGGCCTGAGGACTAGCGGGACTTACGAGCAGTACTTC.

V is TRBV20-1 and J is TRBJ1-2, with D tentatively TRBD1 (5 bases). The V end lost 3 bases, the J end lost 4 bases, and 18 bases lay between the germline ends. Germline V gene lookup returns CDR1 DFQATT and CDR2 SNEGSKA (reference sequence). The CDR3 consists of 15 residues. The CDR3 sequence: CSARGLTVRFYGYTF. The CDR3, as DNA: TGCAGTGCTAGGGGTTTGACAGTAAGGTTCTATGGCTACACCTTC.

This clonotype occurred a few times. The chain combines TRBV29-1 with TRBJ2-7; 7 nucleotides line up with TRBD1. The junction had 3 bases not matched to a gene; V was cut back by 4 bases and J by 3 bases. The germline CDR1 and CDR2 sequences are SQVTM and ANQGSEA. The CDR3 has 12 residues. This CDR3 is CSVAGQSYEQYF. The CDR3 DNA reads as TGCAGCGTTGCGGGACAGAGCTACGAGCAGTACTTC.

The chain combines TRBV29-1 with TRBJ2-3, with TRBD2 matching 8 bases. Germline values: CDR1 SQVTM, CDR2 ANQGSEA. V lost 3 bases, J lost 2 bases, and 10 bases stayed unmatched. The CDR3 covers 16 residues. CDR3 bases: TGCAGCGTTGACCCCCCGGTTAGCGGGAACACAGATACGCAGTATTTT. It specifies CSVDPPVSGNTDTQYF.

The rearrangement uses TRBV14 and TRBJ2-5; weak D call: TRBD2 (6 bases). Trimming removed 1 base at V and 5 bases at J, with 14 bases between. The CDR3 has 15 amino acids. Germline assignment: CDR1 SGHDN and CDR2 FVKESK. DNA for the CDR3: TGTGCCAGCAGCCAAGCGGGGGTTCCTTCGGAGACCCAGTACTTC. It codes for CASSQAGVPSETQYF. Supplemented by reference TRBV14 and TRBJ2-5, the full variable domain reads EAGVTQFPSHSVIEKGQTVTLRCDPISGHDNLYWYRRVMGKEIKFLLHFVKESKQDESGMPNNRFLAERTGGTYSTLKVQPAELEDSGVYFCASSQAGVPSETQYFGPGTRLLVL.

This clonotype was counted a few times. The rearrangement links TRBV12-3 or TRBV12-4 to TRBJ2-1; 12 bases line up with TRBD2. The CDR3 consists of 16 residues. V gave up 5 bases and J gave up 9 bases; unmatched junction bases: 11. In nucleotides, the CDR3 is TGTGCCAGCAGTCCGCGAGGACTAGCGGGATATGGTGAGCAGTTCTTC. This translates into CASSPRGLAGYGEQFF.

The chain couples TRBV28 to TRBJ2-7; D call uncertain. The CDR3 has 12 residues. In germline, CDR1 is MDHEN, CDR2 SYDVKM. Trimming removed 5 bases from V and 4 bases from J, with 9 bases in between. CDR3 protein: CASSASIYEQYF. CDR3 bases: TGTGCCAGCAGTGCCTCTATTTACGAGCAGTACTTC. Full variable domain (missing parts from reference TRBV28 and TRBJ2-7): DVKVTQSSRYLVKRTGEKVFLECVQDMDHENMFWYRQDPGLGLRLIYFSYDVKMKEKGDIPEGYSVSREKKERFSLILESASTNQTSMYLCASSASIYEQYFGPGTRLTVT.

This clonotype was recorded only once. This chain links TRBV4-2 with TRBJ2-6; D remains unclear. CDR1 is LGHNA, CDR2 YNFKEQ, per germline. V lost 3 bases and J lost 0, with 6 bases in between. The CDR3 totals 15 residues. The CDR3 DNA sequence: TGTGCCAGCAGCCATCTAGGCTCTGGGGCCAACGTCCTGACTTTC. The encoded protein is CASSHLGSGANVLTF.

This clonotype has more than one count but fewer than ten. The V gene is TRBV2, the J gene TRBJ2-7; unclear D gene. Trimming removed 6 bases at V and 0 bases at J, with 9 bases between. CDR3 length: 13 residues. Germline V lookup: CDR1 SNHLY, CDR2 FYNNEI. CDR3 sequence (DNA): TGTGCCAGCAGGAAGCCGGGCTCCTACGAGCAGTACTTC. It codes for CASRKPGSYEQYF.

The chain joins TRBV28 to TRBJ2-1; 9 nucleotides match TRBD1. With V trimmed by 7 bases and J by 9 bases, 10 bases remained unmatched. Germline V gene data show CDR1 as MDHEN and CDR2 as SYDVKM. The CDR3 extends over 14 amino acids. CDR3: CASIDRGKVGEQFF. Written as DNA, the CDR3 is TGTGCCAGCATCGACAGGGGGAAGGTTGGTGAGCAGTTCTTC.

Concerning this clonotype: At one of its ends the junction is not consistent with the germline gene, which may arise from a read error. The V and J genes are TRBV6-2 or TRBV6-3 and TRBJ2-7; D is possibly TRBD2 (5 bases). CDR1 MNHEY and CDR2 SVGEGT come from the germline V gene. The CDR3 totals 16 residues. The chain's CDR3 is CASSYLAGVGSYEQCF. In nucleotides, the CDR3 is TGTGCCAGCAGTTACCTAGCTGGGGTGGGGTCCTACGAGCAGTGCTTC.

The chain has TRBV20-1 and TRBJ2-1; 9 bases align to TRBD1. V dropped 4 bases and J dropped 8; count of bases not matched to a gene: 12. Germline CDR1 is DFQATT and CDR2 is SNEGSKA (reference sequence). The CDR3 has 15 amino acids. The CDR3 DNA reads TGCAGTGCTACCGCCGGGACAGGGATCTGGGATGAGCAGTTCTTC. Its translation: CSATAGTGIWDEQFF.

This clonotype was seen a few times. V and J are TRBV29-1 and TRBJ2-3; unclear D gene. This CDR3 contains 13 residues. Per germline, CDR1 SQVTM and CDR2 ANQGSEA. Trimming pared 4 bases from V and 0 bases from J, leaving 8 bases between. The CDR3 coding sequence is TGCAGCGTTGCTCAGATAAGCACAGATACGCAGTATTTT. Translation: CSVAQISTDTQYF.

The chain links TRBV2 to TRBJ2-7, with a possible D match to TRBD2 (6 bases). CDR1 and CDR2 (germline): SNHLY, FYNNEI. The CDR3 extends over 11 amino acids. Trimming left V 3 bases short and J 12 bases short, with 12 bases between. This CDR3 is CASSDGTPRYF. DNA for the CDR3: TGTGCCAGCAGTGACGGGACTCCCAGGTACTTC.

Only a few counts were recorded for this clonotype. The chain recombines TRBV28 with TRBJ2-1, with D possibly matching TRBD1 (5 bases). The ends were cut back, 7 bases at V and 1 base at J, with 17 bases in the middle. The CDR3 consists of 16 residues. Germline lookup yields CDR1 MDHEN and CDR2 SYDVKM. The CDR3 reads CASTHRSGVSYNEQFF. In DNA, the CDR3 is TGTGCCAGCACTCACAGGTCTGGTGTATCCTACAATGAGCAGTTCTTC.

The rearrangement joins TRBV5-1 to TRBJ1-4; D ambiguous. The CDR3 length is 14 residues. Trimming removed 4 bases at V and 8 bases at J, with 15 bases between. The germline CDR1 and CDR2 sequences are SGHRS and YFSETQ. CDR3 sequence reads: CASSPSLTDEKLFF. The CDR3 DNA reads TGCGCCAGCAGCCCCTCGTTAACGGACGAAAAACTGTTTTTT.

This clonotype was seen a few times. The V call is TRBV5-1, the J call TRBJ2-1, with D possibly matching TRBD2 (6 bases). Germline CDR1 SGHRS, CDR2 YFSETQ. V dropped 2 bases and J dropped 6 bases, with 12 bases sitting between them. This CDR3 spans 14 amino acids. CDR3 region: CASSFSGVGNEQFF. The CDR3 DNA is TGCGCCAGCAGCTTCTCGGGAGTCGGCAATGAGCAGTTCTTC.

The CDR3 is CASSADRVYF. CDR3 coding DNA: TGTGCCAGCAGCGCGGACAGGGTGTACTTC. J is TRBJ2-7 and V is TRBV14, with TRBD1 identical over 8 bases. This CDR3 spans 10 amino acids. V lost 5 bases and J lost 12; bases outside the gene matches: 3. Germline CDR1 is SGHDN and CDR2 is FVKESK.

The chain couples TRBV20-1 to TRBJ2-1; 9 bases are shared with TRBD2. V gave up 1 base and J gave up 8 bases; unmatched junction bases: 9. The CDR3 has 15 residues. Looked up from germline, CDR1 is DFQATT and CDR2 is SNEGSKA (reference sequence). As DNA, the CDR3 is TGCAGTGCTAGAGGCAATAGCGGGAGTGGTGATGAGCAGTTCTTC. Its translation: CSARGNSGSGDEQFF.

The rearrangement uses TRBV18 and TRBJ2-7; 7 bases align to TRBD2. V gave up 3 bases and J gave up 7 bases; unmatched junction bases: 12. The CDR3 is 15 amino acids. CDR1 is KGHSH, CDR2 LQKENI, per germline. The CDR3: CASSPLRGGSSEQYF. The CDR3 nucleotides read TGTGCCAGCTCACCCTTACGCGGGGGTTCCAGTGAGCAGTACTTC.

The V call is TRBV28, the J call TRBJ1-2; no definite D call. The CDR3 length is 12 residues. Germline lookup yields CDR1 MDHEN and CDR2 SYDVKM. V dropped 5 bases and J dropped 4 bases, with 8 bases sitting between them. This chain's CDR3 is CASSRGFYGYTF. The CDR3 DNA reads as TGTGCCAGCAGTCGCGGGTTCTATGGCTACACCTTC.

The CDR3 spells CASSLDLAGENNEQFF. CDR3 nucleotides: TGCGCCAGCAGCTTGGACCTAGCGGGAGAAAACAATGAGCAGTTCTTC. The chain combines TRBV5-1 with TRBJ2-1; 10 nucleotides line up with TRBD2. Losses at the gene ends were 0 bases for V and 5 bases for J; bases not matched to a gene: 5. This CDR3 has 16 amino acids. Germline CDR1 SGHRS, CDR2 YFSETQ.

The genes are TRBV18 and TRBJ2-3; 7 bases line up with TRBD1. CDR1 and CDR2 (germline): KGHSH, LQKENI. There are 16 residues in the CDR3. V was clipped by 5 bases and J by 3 bases; unmatched bases: 11. Here the CDR3 reads CASSERTGPNTDTQYF. In nucleotides, the CDR3 is TGTGCCAGCTCAGAACGGACAGGCCCGAATACAGATACGCAGTATTTT.

V is TRBV10-3 and J is TRBJ1-2, with D uncertain. The V gene lost 1 base and the J gene lost 7 bases, with 13 bases spanning the gap. Per germline, CDR1 ENHRY and CDR2 SYGVKD. The CDR3 totals 14 residues. The CDR3 reads CAISEFGSKSGYTF. Written as DNA, the CDR3 is TGTGCCATCAGTGAGTTCGGGTCGAAGTCTGGCTACACCTTC.

This chain joins TRBV7-2 and TRBJ2-1, with 8 bases aligning to TRBD1. Losses at the gene ends were 2 bases for V and 9 bases for J; bases not matched to a gene: 9. CDR3 length: 15 residues. CDR1 and CDR2 (germline): SGHTA, FQGNSA. In DNA form, the CDR3 reads TGTGCCAGCAGCTTATTAGCGACAGGGGCCACTGAGCAGTTCTTC. Its translation is CASSLLATGATEQFF.

This clonotype was counted only a few times. This chain connects TRBV12-3 or TRBV12-4 to TRBJ2-3; a weak D match, TRBD2 (6 bases). The CDR3 runs 14 residues. V lost 5 bases, J lost 5 bases, and 14 bases lay in between. For the CDR3, the DNA is TGTGCCAGCAGTCCACGACTAGGGAGAGATACGCAGTATTTT. It yields the protein CASSPRLGRDTQYF.

V and J are TRBV28 and TRBJ2-2; D not resolved. Looked up from germline, CDR1 is MDHEN and CDR2 is SYDVKM. V gave up 3 bases and J gave up 2 bases, with 13 bases separating them. The CDR3 is made up of 16 amino acids. CDR3 DNA sequence: TGTGCCAGCAGTTTGCGGCTGGCTACCAACACCGGGGAGCTGTTTTTT. This translates into CASSLRLATNTGELFF.

The chain joins TRBV4-2 to TRBJ1-1; D ambiguous. The V end lost 3 bases, the J end lost 1 base, and 6 bases lay between the germline ends. CDR1 is LGHNA and CDR2 is YNFKEQ in the germline V gene. The CDR3 is 13 residues long. The CDR3 DNA reads TGTGCCAGCAGCCAGAAGCAGAACACTGAAGCTTTCTTT. Translated: CASSQKQNTEAFF.

V is TRBV20-1 and J is TRBJ2-7; 13 positions agree with TRBD2. Germline values: CDR1 DFQATT, CDR2 SNEGSKA (reference sequence). The CDR3 sequence is 14 residues long. V shed 6 bases and J 2 bases; nucleotides not matched to a gene: 4. The CDR3 DNA sequence: TGCAGTGCAGGGGGACTAGCGGGGCCCTACGAGCAGTACTTC. This sequence encodes CSAGGLAGPYEQYF.